This T cell receptor beta chain was captured by sequencing in a study of identifying expanded T cells in peripheral blood. Overall study findings and caveats: Technical replicates showed roughly 1.2 changed clones; two weeks roughly 15; four weeks 19. Clone count variance between approximately two-week samples rose with total template count.

Only in-frame clones appear in the TCRdb table, and some are missing; sequencing was by immunoSEQ multiplex PCR. Here the sample spans some 96,000 clones, 75% to 90% being singletons. The CDR3 loop spans 16 amino acids. Germline CDR1 reads LNHDA; CDR2 reads SQIVND (reference sequence). V shed 6 bases and J shed 5 bases, with 17 bases lying between them. A note on this clone: Its specificity is not known.

The source is a person aged 18 to 70 in good health. The genes are TRBV19 and TRBJ1-6; D ambiguous. The specimen sequenced was blood. The CDR3 coding sequence is TGTGCCAGTAGCAACCCCGGCTCCAGGCATAATTCACCCCTCCACTTT. Translation: CASSNPGSRHNSPLHF.